The 14 T cell receptor beta chains listed next were all sequenced from one sample in a study of cytomegalovirus exposure and HLA in healthy donors. Primers for the PCR totalled 60 Vbeta and 13 Jbeta. Repertoires were generated with immunoSEQ multiplex PCR, while TCRdb's copy carries only in-frame clones and drops some. The table has about 160,000 clones, around 83% seen once. The sequenced sample consisted of PBMCs. The origin of the receptors is a man aged 50-60 years in good health and CMV-seropositive.

The chain links TRBV29-1 to TRBJ2-1; TRBD2 aligns across 8 bases. Germline assignment: CDR1 SQVTM and CDR2 ANQGSEA. The V segment lost 4 bases and the J segment 8 bases; nucleotides outside the gene matches: 4. The CDR3 sequence is 12 residues long. This chain's CDR3 is CSVVTGGDEQFF. CDR3 nucleotides: TGCAGCGTTGTAACGGGAGGGGATGAGCAGTTCTTC.

The rearrangement uses TRBV4-2 and TRBJ1-2; perhaps TRBD1 as D (6 bases). CDR3 length: 16 residues. The V end lost 0 bases, the J end lost 6 bases, and 17 bases lay between the germline ends. Per the germline V gene, CDR1 is LGHNA and CDR2 is YNFKEQ. CDR3 DNA sequence: TGTGCCAGCAGCCAAGATCTCGCAGGGGATCAAAATGGCTACACCTTC. Amino acids: CASSQDLAGDQNGYTF.

The chain carries TRBV11-3 and TRBJ2-1; possible D gene TRBD1, 5 bases. The CDR3 length is 14 residues. From germline, CDR1 is SGHNT and CDR2 YENEEA. The V and J ends lost 1 base and 7 bases respectively, with 11 bases between them. The CDR3 reads CASSLGRGKNEQFF. The CDR3 bases are TGTGCCAGCAGCTTAGGTAGGGGCAAGAATGAGCAGTTCTTC. Supplemented by reference TRBV11-3 and TRBJ2-1, the full variable domain reads EAGVVQSPRYKIIEKKQPVAFWCNPISGHNTLYWYLQNLGQGPELLIRYENEEAVDDSQLPKDRFSAERLKGVDSTLKIQPAELGDSAVYLCASSLGRGKNEQFFGPGTRLTVL.

The gene calls are TRBV29-1 and TRBJ1-5; possibly TRBD1 for D (5 bases). Per germline, CDR1 SQVTM and CDR2 ANQGSEA. The CDR3 covers 11 residues. Trimming removed 4 bases at V and 7 bases at J, with 8 bases between. The CDR3 DNA reads TGCAGCGTTGGGCGGGACCAGCCCCAGCATTTT. Translation: CSVGRDQPQHF.

This rearrangement joins TRBV28 to TRBJ2-7; D is uncertain. The ends were cut back, 5 bases at V and 7 bases at J, with 18 bases in the middle. The germline CDR1 and CDR2 sequences are MDHEN and SYDVKM. This CDR3 region has 14 residues. The CDR3 bases are TGTGCCAGCAGTCCCTGGCCACCCTTATGGGAGCAGTACTTC. It is translated as CASSPWPPLWEQYF.

The chain links TRBV19 to TRBJ1-2; 8 nucleotides align to TRBD1. V lost 5 bases, J lost 6 bases, and 5 bases stayed unmatched. Looked up from germline, CDR1 is LNHDA and CDR2 is SQIVND (reference sequence). This CDR3 has 13 residues. The CDR3 nucleotides read TGTGCCAGTAGTCGTCAGGGGGCTAATGGCTACACCTTC. Protein: CASSRQGANGYTF.

The chain joins TRBV5-1 to TRBJ2-7, with 14 bases lining up with TRBD2. The V gene's germline CDR1 is SGHRS and CDR2 YFSETQ. The CDR3 is 15 amino acids. The ends lost 4 bases at V and 6 bases at J; junction bases unmatched: 6. CDR3 bases: TGCGCCAGCAGCGGGGGACTAGCGGGAGTAAGCGAGCAGTACTTC. It yields the protein CASSGGLAGVSEQYF. Full variable domain (rest looked up from reference TRBV5-1 and TRBJ2-7): KAGVTQTPRYLIKTRGQQVTLSCSPISGHRSVSWYQQTPGQGLQFLFEYFSETQRNKGNFPGRFSGRQFSNSRSEMNVSTLELGDSALYLCASSGGLAGVSEQYFGPGTRLTVT.

The V and J genes are TRBV9 and TRBJ2-4, with a possible D match to TRBD2 (5 bases). In germline, CDR1 is SGDLS, CDR2 YYNGEE. The CDR3 has 14 residues. Trimming removed 2 bases from V and 2 bases from J, with 8 bases in between. CDR3 residues: CASSVPGSKNIQYF. The CDR3 region has the DNA TGTGCCAGCAGCGTCCCGGGGTCCAAAAACATTCAGTACTTC.

The chain uses TRBV6-4 and TRBJ2-1, with 12 nucleotides matching TRBD2. CDR1 MRHNA and CDR2 SNTAGT come from the germline V gene. This CDR3 contains 15 residues. Trimming cost V 6 bases and J 8 bases; bases outside gene matches: 8. The CDR3: CASSAGASGRDEQFF. CDR3 nucleotides: TGTGCCAGCAGCGCCGGGGCTAGCGGGAGGGATGAGCAGTTCTTC.

V and J are TRBV7-9 and TRBJ1-1, with 10 bases matching TRBD1. V lost 5 bases, J lost 4 bases, and 7 bases stayed unmatched. The CDR3 is 15 amino acids. The V gene's germline CDR1 is SEHNR and CDR2 FQNEAQ (reference sequence). CDR3: CASSPRQGAPTEAFF. CDR3 sequence (DNA): TGTGCCAGCAGCCCAAGACAGGGGGCGCCCACTGAAGCTTTCTTT.

The chain has TRBV4-3 and TRBJ2-7; TRBD1 aligns across 11 bases. V was clipped by 5 bases and J by 6 bases; unmatched bases: 6. Germline loops: CDR1 LGHNA, CDR2 YSLEER. CDR3 length: 14 amino acids. In DNA form, the CDR3 reads TGCGCCAGCAGCTCCGGGACAGGGGGTGGCGAGCAGTACTTC. Translating it yields CASSSGTGGGEQYF.

This chain uses TRBV5-1 with TRBJ2-3; D is uncertain. CDR3 size: 13 residues. Trimming pared 4 bases from V and 0 bases from J, leaving 6 bases between. Germline V lookup: CDR1 SGHRS, CDR2 YFSETQ. The CDR3 region has the DNA TGCGCCAGCAGCAGCTCTAGCACAGATACGCAGTATTTT. It specifies CASSSSSTDTQYF.

The rearrangement joins TRBV4-1 to TRBJ1-2, with D unresolved. The V end lost 4 bases, the J end lost 0 bases, and 21 bases lay between the germline ends. Germline assignment: CDR1 MGHRA and CDR2 YSYEKL. The CDR3 has 18 amino acids. CDR3 DNA: TGCGCCAGCAGCCCCCAGGAGGGAACCCATGAGGCTAACTATGGCTACACCTTC. Its protein is CASSPQEGTHEANYGYTF.

In its sample, this clone was seen a few times. This chain links TRBV2 with TRBJ2-7, with 9 nucleotides matching TRBD1. The CDR3 covers 13 residues. With V trimmed by 7 bases and J by 6 bases, 7 bases remained unmatched. Germline V CDR1 and CDR2: SNHLY, FYNNEI. The CDR3 DNA is TGTGCCAGCAAAACAGGGGGCAAAGCCGAGCAGTACTTC. Protein product: CASKTGGKAEQYF.